This TCR beta chain was sequenced for a study of neoadjuvant anti-PD-1 for oral cavity cancer (dated by TCRdb to 2020 to 2022). Background on the whole study: Three to four biweekly doses of nivolumab at 3 mg/kg were mostly administered to patients before curative-intent surgical resection. For patients who did not progress, a fourth nivolumab dose was given around day 43, followed by definitive surgical resection on days 50-56. The parent correlative cohort had 11 to 12 patients and a response rate of 30% to 35%. Patients with complete response, partial response or stable disease by RECIST 1.1 were defined as responders, whereas patients with progression were defined as non-responders. Overall study results and their limits: Higher pretreatment blood TCRbeta clonality and lower post-treatment tumor TCRbeta clonality were correlated with higher pretreatment blood Treg/Th17 ratios. Only a few patients per response group were included in the TCR analyses, and larger cohorts for validation were called for by the authors. After neoadjuvant nivolumab, non-responders showed significantly higher T cell clonality (Gini index) in PBMCs than responders did.

For deep sequencing, PBMC libraries mostly used around 480 ng of input genomic DNA, with six replicates for each sample. TCRbeta libraries were prepared with the immunoSEQ hsTCRbeta kit according to the manufacturer's instructions. Sequencing of the completed libraries took place using an Illumina NovaSeq 6000 S4 flow cell after they had been pooled to approximately 2.8 nM. The original pipeline was this. The immunoSEQ Analyzer was used for raw data preprocessing and quality control. The analysis was restricted to productive rearrangements, with each unique CDR3 amino acid sequence defining a clonotype. Using the R package tcR, the researchers computed the Gini-Simpson index as their estimate of repertoire clonality. Student's t test was used to compare Gini indices, and Pearson correlation was used to assess associations with tumor size change. TCRdb took over this immuneACCESS table, retaining in-frame rearrangements with V and J assigned. Such tables are incomplete; in checked studies, under half of the missing clones stem from an unresolved V gene, and the remainder is unexplained. The V and J calls and clone size are taken from that table; D and trimming were inferred from the DNA. The table for this sample lists roughly 15,000 clones; 76% of them were counted only once. About 2.4% of the sample rests with the top ten.

Taken with the paper, the label for time point translates to: after neoadjuvant nivolumab, at surgical resection. The patients had newly diagnosed stage II-IVA oral cavity squamous cell carcinoma and had not received any prior systemic or radiation treatment. Everyone in the cohort had locally advanced, HPV-negative oral cavity squamous cell carcinoma. Peripheral blood mononuclear cells were analyzed directly and were not maintained or expanded in culture. Samples were obtained from a longitudinal correlative study of a single-arm phase II trial of neoadjuvant nivolumab in oral cavity squamous cell carcinoma. Genomic DNA-based TCRbeta sequencing was performed on subject-matched pre- and post-treatment PBMCs and tumors from three responders and three non-responders. Peripheral blood mononuclear cells were drawn once before nivolumab treatment and a second time after treatment, when surgery took place. Genomic DNA was isolated from PBMCs using the Maxwell RSC DNA from Cells kit.

Comment on this clone: Which antigen it targets is not known. Qualities for individual bases were not recorded, and no much larger clone is one base off.

This receptor was identified in a person between 40 and 79 years old with oral cavity squamous cell carcinoma. Sample: PBMCs, taken after nivolumab (anti-PD-1) treatment.

The bases are TGTGCCATCCAAGGCCCGGGACAGGGAGCCTACGAGCAGTACTTC. The resulting protein is CAIQGPGQGAYEQYF. This chain joins TRBV6-1 to TRBJ2-7; 9 nucleotides in the junction match TRBD1. Here V drops 10 bases and J drops 2 bases, and the junction holds 12 bases not matched to any gene. The CDR3 sequence holds 15 residues, the cysteine and phenylalanine included. Kept here is only the CDR3 DNA, which spans 45 bases and is read in frame from base 1. CDR1 and CDR2, per the germline V gene, are MNHNS and SASEGT.